This is a list of T cell receptor beta chains from one sample in a study of CD8 T cells in ankylosing spondylitis. TCRdb fed the 5' RACE reads into MiXCR, producing one record per CDR3 protein. The repertoire holds approximately 250,000 distinct CDR3 sequences, 32% seen once, with approximately 4.6% in the top ten. Sequencing was done on a sample of blood, either unsorted or a sorted T cell fraction (not recorded which). Receptors were obtained from a male donor with ankylosing spondylitis or in good health (not recorded which). CDR3s include the opening cysteine and the closing phenylalanine or tryptophan. A D gene is named only where the DNA matches it firmly. Expanded clones get a size class; other rows say once, few or many, or leave the size out.

CDR3	DNA	V	J	size	D
CASSLRALNEKLFF	TGTGCCAGCAGTTTAAGGGCTCTTAATGAAAAACTGTTTTTT	TRBV12-3/TRBV12-4	TRBJ1-4	.	.
CSARPTGTGLGYTF	TGCAGTGCTCGCCCTACCGGGACAGGGCTTGGCTACACCTTC	TRBV20-1	TRBJ1-2	.	TRBD1
CSVVQTGAYWETQYF	TGCAGCGTTGTCCAGACAGGGGCTTATTGGGAGACCCAGTACTTC	TRBV29-1	TRBJ2-5	.	TRBD1
CASSSSNTGELFF	TGTGCCAGCTCTTCTTCAAACACCGGGGAGCTGTTTTTT	TRBV6-6	TRBJ2-2	.	.
CASSPKGGTNYGYTF	TGTGCCAGCAGCCCCAAGGGCGGGACAAACTATGGCTACACCTTC	TRBV25-1	TRBJ1-2	few	.
CASSPEIGQGFNEQFF	TGTGCCAGCAGCCCAGAGATCGGACAGGGGTTTAATGAGCAGTTCTTC	TRBV12-3/TRBV12-4	TRBJ2-1	.	TRBD1
CASSLLTRETQYF	TGTGCCAGCAGCCTACTGACTCGGGAGACCCAGTACTTC	TRBV7-2	TRBJ2-5	.	.
CASSYSMVPGQPISYEQYF	TGTGCCAGCAGTTACTCGATGGTCCCGGGACAGCCTATCTCCTACGAGCAGTACTTC	TRBV6-2/TRBV6-3	TRBJ2-7	.	TRBD1
CASSLGPQDGDTQYF	TGTGCCAGCAGTTTGGGACCCCAAGATGGAGATACGCAGTATTTT	TRBV12-3/TRBV12-4	TRBJ2-3	.	.
CASRRIRGINTGELFF	TGTGCCAGCAGACGGATCCGGGGGATCAACACCGGGGAGCTGTTTTTT	TRBV11-2	TRBJ2-2	few	.
CASSVAGVRDTQYF	TGTGCCAGCAGTGTAGCGGGGGTCCGGGATACGCAGTATTTT	TRBV25-1	TRBJ2-3	.	TRBD2
CAIPAGVTGELFF	TGTGCCATCCCCGCTGGCGTAACCGGGGAGCTGTTTTTT	TRBV6-2/TRBV6-3	TRBJ2-2	few	.
CASSLAEGLRTEAFF	TGCGCCAGCAGCTTGGCCGAAGGGTTGCGCACTGAAGCTTTCTTT	TRBV5-1	TRBJ1-1	few	.
CASSQVGVGYGYTF	TGCGCCAGCAGCCAAGTAGGAGTGGGCTATGGCTACACCTTC	TRBV4-1	TRBJ1-2	few	.
CGASISAGTLHF	TGCGGTGCTTCTATATCCGCTGGGACCCTCCACTTT	TRBV20-1	TRBJ1-6	.	.
CSAMEKQGAGSTDTQYF	TGCAGTGCCATGGAAAAACAGGGGGCCGGCAGCACAGATACGCAGTATTTT	TRBV20-1	TRBJ2-3	.	TRBD1
CASSEQGITADTQYF	TGTGCCAGCAGCGAGCAGGGGATAACGGCAGATACGCAGTATTTT	TRBV9	TRBJ2-3	.	.
CSARDLGGTLNYGYTF	TGCAGTGCTAGAGATTTGGGGGGAACTCTAAACTATGGCTACACCTTC	TRBV20-1	TRBJ1-2	few	.
CAWSTDRATRETQYF	TGTGCCTGGAGTACCGACCGGGCCACCAGGGAGACCCAGTACTTC	TRBV30	TRBJ2-5	.	.
CATSDPRKGQAYEQYF	TGTGCCACCAGTGATCCTAGAAAGGGGCAGGCCTACGAGCAGTACTTC	TRBV24-1	TRBJ2-7	.	.
CASTLGTGGSNEQFF	TGTGCCAGCACCCTCGGTACGGGGGGGTCCAATGAGCAGTTCTTC	TRBV12-3/TRBV12-4	TRBJ2-1	few	TRBD2
CASLGLAGVETQYF	TGTGCCAGCCTTGGACTAGCGGGGGTAGAGACCCAGTACTTC	TRBV6-1	TRBJ2-5	.	TRBD2
CASSYFDRPETQYF	TGTGCCAGCAGTTACTTCGACAGGCCCGAGACCCAGTACTTC	TRBV6-5	TRBJ2-5	many	.
CASSQVVFTDTQYF	TGCGCCAGCAGCCAAGTGGTATTTACAGATACGCAGTATTTT	TRBV4-1	TRBJ2-3	once	.
CSVRSTSGEFNTEAFF	TGCAGCGTTCGGAGTACGTCGGGAGAATTTAACACTGAAGCTTTCTTT	TRBV29-1	TRBJ1-1	few	.
CSAMRDRGNNQPQHF	TGCAGTGCTATGAGGGACAGGGGGAACAATCAGCCCCAGCATTTT	TRBV20-1	TRBJ1-5	.	TRBD1
CATSKASGGGTDTQYF	TGTGCCACCAGCAAAGCTAGCGGGGGCGGGACAGATACGCAGTATTTT	TRBV15	TRBJ2-3	few	TRBD2
CSGTGGSTEAFF	TGCAGTGGAACGGGGGGAAGCACTGAAGCTTTCTTT	TRBV20-1	TRBJ1-1	few	.
CASSLTSGGDSEQFF	TGTGCCAGCAGCCTAACTAGCGGGGGGGATAGTGAGCAGTTCTTC	TRBV7-2	TRBJ2-1	few	TRBD2
CASSSGESTDTQYF	TGTGCCAGCAGTTCTGGTGAGAGCACAGATACGCAGTATTTT	TRBV6-5	TRBJ2-3	few	.
CSARDLRGNTGELFF	TGCAGTGCTAGAGATTTGCGGGGGAACACCGGGGAGCTGTTTTTT	TRBV20-1	TRBJ2-2	.	.
CASSDRGDSATEAFF	TGTGCCAGCAGTGACAGGGGAGACAGTGCTACTGAAGCTTTCTTT	TRBV6-4	TRBJ1-1	.	.
CACPCMTDYNEQFF	TGTGCCTGCCCTTGTATGACAGACTACAATGAGCAGTTCTTC	TRBV28	TRBJ2-1	.	.
CSVEDHRGQDTQYF	TGCAGCGTTGAAGACCACAGGGGGCAAGATACGCAGTATTTT	TRBV29-1	TRBJ2-3	few	TRBD1
CASSLTPSYEQYF	TGCGCCAGCAGCTTAACCCCCTCCTACGAGCAGTACTTC	TRBV5-1	TRBJ2-7	.	.
CASSMMGSGGYTF	TGTGCCAGTAGTATGATGGGGTCTGGCGGCTACACCTTC	TRBV19	TRBJ1-2	.	.
CASSLAGRNYEQYF	TGTGCCAGCAGTTTAGCCGGGAGGAACTACGAGCAGTACTTC	TRBV12-3/TRBV12-4	TRBJ2-7	few	TRBD2
CSAPGSRFEETQYF	TGCAGTGCCCCCGGTTCTAGATTTGAGGAGACCCAGTACTTC	TRBV20-1	TRBJ2-5	.	.
CATSHAGVYNEQFF	TGTGCCACCAGCCATGCGGGGGTATACAATGAGCAGTTCTTC	TRBV15	TRBJ2-1	.	TRBD2
CASSETVGHEQYF	TGTGCCAGCAGTGAGACCGTCGGGCACGAGCAGTACTTC	TRBV28	TRBJ2-7	.	.
CASSAKGGGNNEQFF	TGTGCCAGCAGCGCAAAGGGGGGGGGGAACAATGAGCAGTTCTTC	TRBV7-9	TRBJ2-1	once	.
CASRKGQGSYGYTF	TGTGCCAGCAGAAAGGGACAGGGTAGCTATGGCTACACCTTC	TRBV6-1	TRBJ1-2	few	TRBD1
CASSLGRSTGELFF	TGTGCCAGCAGCCTGGGAAGATCAACCGGGGAGCTGTTTTTT	TRBV5-6	TRBJ2-2	few	.
CASSLGARETQYF	TGCGCCAGCAGCTTGGGGGCGCGGGAGACCCAGTACTTC	TRBV5-1	TRBJ2-5	.	.
CASSDGLSYLSYNEQFF	TGTGCCAGCAGTGACGGTTTGAGCTACCTAAGCTACAATGAGCAGTTCTTC	TRBV6-1	TRBJ2-1	once	.
CSVSQHSNQPQHF	TGCAGCGTGTCGCAACATAGCAATCAGCCCCAGCATTTT	TRBV20-1	TRBJ1-5	few	.
CSARGSGGYTF	TGCAGTGCTCGGGGGTCGGGCGGCTACACCTTC	TRBV20-1	TRBJ1-2	.	.
CASSSLTGELFF	TGTGCCAGCAGTTCGCTGACCGGGGAGCTGTTTTTT	TRBV27	TRBJ2-2	few	.
CASSIPSIQGPGANVLTF	TGTGCCAGTAGTATACCCTCTATCCAGGGGCCTGGGGCCAACGTCCTGACTTTC	TRBV19	TRBJ2-6	.	.
CSVAIGGAYEQYF	TGCAGCGTTGCCATAGGAGGGGCCTACGAGCAGTACTTC	TRBV29-1	TRBJ2-7	.	.
CSVEDGREQETQYF	TGCAGCGTTGAAGATGGGAGGGAGCAAGAGACCCAGTACTTC	TRBV29-1	TRBJ2-5	.	TRBD2
CASSLTTGRLGGYEQYF	TGTGCCAGCAGCTTAACGACAGGAAGGTTGGGTGGCTACGAGCAGTACTTC	TRBV7-3	TRBJ2-7	.	.
CSARGTGSHEQYF	TGCAGTGCTAGGGGGACAGGGTCCCACGAGCAGTACTTC	TRBV20-1	TRBJ2-7	few	TRBD1
CSVGYGPQETQYF	TGCAGCGTGGGGTACGGACCTCAAGAGACCCAGTACTTC	TRBV29-1	TRBJ2-5	few	.
CASSALFRQLQETQYF	TGTGCCAGCAGCGCCCTGTTTCGCCAGCTCCAAGAGACCCAGTACTTC	TRBV7-9	TRBJ2-5	.	.